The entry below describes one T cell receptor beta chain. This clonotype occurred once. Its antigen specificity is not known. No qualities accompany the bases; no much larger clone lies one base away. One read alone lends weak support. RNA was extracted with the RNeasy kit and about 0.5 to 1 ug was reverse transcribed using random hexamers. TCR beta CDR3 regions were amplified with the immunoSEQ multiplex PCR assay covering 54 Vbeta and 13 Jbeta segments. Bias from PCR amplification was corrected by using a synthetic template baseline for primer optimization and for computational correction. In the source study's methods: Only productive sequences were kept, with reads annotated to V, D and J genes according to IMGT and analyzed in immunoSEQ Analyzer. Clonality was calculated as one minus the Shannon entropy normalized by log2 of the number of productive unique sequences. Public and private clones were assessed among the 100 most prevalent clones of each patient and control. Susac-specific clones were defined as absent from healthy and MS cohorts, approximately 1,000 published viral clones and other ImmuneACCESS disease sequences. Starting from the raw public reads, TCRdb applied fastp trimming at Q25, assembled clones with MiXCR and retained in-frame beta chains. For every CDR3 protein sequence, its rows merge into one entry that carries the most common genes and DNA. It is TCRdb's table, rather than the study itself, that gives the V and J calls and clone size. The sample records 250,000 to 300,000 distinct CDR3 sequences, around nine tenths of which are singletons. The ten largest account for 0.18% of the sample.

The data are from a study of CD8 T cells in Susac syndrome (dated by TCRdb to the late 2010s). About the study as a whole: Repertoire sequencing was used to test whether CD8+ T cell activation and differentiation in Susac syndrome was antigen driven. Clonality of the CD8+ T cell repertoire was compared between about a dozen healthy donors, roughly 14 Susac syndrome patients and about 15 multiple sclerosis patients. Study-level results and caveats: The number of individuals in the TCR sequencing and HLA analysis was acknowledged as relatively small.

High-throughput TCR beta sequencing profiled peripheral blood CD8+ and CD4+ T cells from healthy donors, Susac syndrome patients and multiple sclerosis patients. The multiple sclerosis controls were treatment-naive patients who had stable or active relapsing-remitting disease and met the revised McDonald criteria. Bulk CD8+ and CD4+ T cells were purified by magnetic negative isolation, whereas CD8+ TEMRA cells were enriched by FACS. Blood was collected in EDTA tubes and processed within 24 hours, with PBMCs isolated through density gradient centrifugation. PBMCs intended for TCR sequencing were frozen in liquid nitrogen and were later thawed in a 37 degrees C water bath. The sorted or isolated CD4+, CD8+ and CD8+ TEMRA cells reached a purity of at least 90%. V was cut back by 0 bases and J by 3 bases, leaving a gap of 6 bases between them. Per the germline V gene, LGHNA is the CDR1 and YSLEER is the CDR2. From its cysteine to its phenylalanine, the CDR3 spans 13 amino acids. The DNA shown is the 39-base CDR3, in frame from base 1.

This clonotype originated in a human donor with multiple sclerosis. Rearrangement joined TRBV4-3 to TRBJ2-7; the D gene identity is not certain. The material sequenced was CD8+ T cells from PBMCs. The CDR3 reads CASSQERLYEQYF. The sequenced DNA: TGCGCCAGCAGCCAAGAGAGGCTCTACGAGCAGTACTTC.